Listed below are T cell receptor beta chains from one sample, sequenced in a study of cytomegalovirus exposure and HLA in healthy donors. Clones were sequenced by immunoSEQ multiplex PCR, and TCRdb holds only the in-frame ones, with some missing. Among more than 130,000 clones listed, about 80% were seen once. Sequences were obtained from PBMCs. Receptors were obtained from a male donor in good health and CMV-seronegative. CDR3s leave out the opening cysteine and the closing phenylalanine or tryptophan.

v_call	j_call	cdr3_aa
TRBV10-2	TRBJ2-7	ASSERKGLATYEQY
TRBV6-5	TRBJ1-1	ASSPAGPNTEAF
TRBV7-8	TRBJ2-3	ASSFLELTDTQY
TRBV7-9	TRBJ2-7	SSSLGAGTYEQY
TRBV2	TRBJ2-3	ASIRDSSTDTQY
TRBV18	TRBJ1-5	ASSPPERGNQPQH
TRBV6-5	TRBJ2-1	ASSYRQARYNEQF
TRBV29-1	TRBJ1-5	SVVSQGAMGNQPQH
TRBV30	TRBJ1-5	AWSQPGGQPQH
TRBV5-4	TRBJ1-2	ASSFKSGVGYT
TRBV9	TRBJ1-3	ASSVGQGNTIY
TRBV6-5	TRBJ2-7	ASSFSQKQY
TRBV5-8	TRBJ1-2	ASSDRRAARPNYGYT
TRBV4-3	TRBJ1-2	ASSQDIGLVGQGYGYT
TRBV11-2	TRBJ2-7	ASSLGVHLGGYEQY
TRBV7-2	TRBJ1-5	ASSLTGKQAQH
TRBV4-3	TRBJ2-1	ASSWGLAVYNEQF
TRBV9	TRBJ1-4	ASSEREGQGKKLF
TRBV14	TRBJ1-2	ASSQRRGNYGYT
TRBV6-5	TRBJ1-3	ASSYAGTGGNTIY
TRBV7-2	TRBJ2-5	ASSATMSLRTQY
TRBV19	TRBJ1-4	ASSIGAGKLF
TRBV6-5	TRBJ1-2	ASSYSQGQGYT
TRBV7-2	TRBJ2-1	ASSRRSGGGENEQF
TRBV15	TRBJ1-6	APLSPLH
TRBV6-4	TRBJ2-2	ASRQGGTGELF
TRBV4-2	TRBJ1-2	ASSQDPAGGANYGYT
TRBV5-6	TRBJ2-6	ASSFFAGANVLT
TRBV7-2	TRBJ2-5	ASSLPRTDAKETQY
TRBV4-1	TRBJ2-7	ASSQDRLFYEQY
TRBV7-2	TRBJ1-6	ASSSIRGPYNSPLH
TRBV5-6	TRBJ2-7	ASRRDRGIEQY
TRBV29-1	TRBJ2-1	SVGENNEQF
TRBV9	TRBJ2-3	ASSVEGTSGGTETTDTQY
TRBV4-3	TRBJ2-7	ASSHDRAHEQY
TRBV5-6	TRBJ1-2	ASRTGGYGYT
TRBV7-9	TRBJ1-1	ASSPLDRREGAF
TRBV5-1	TRBJ1-1	ASSLPTPLTEAF